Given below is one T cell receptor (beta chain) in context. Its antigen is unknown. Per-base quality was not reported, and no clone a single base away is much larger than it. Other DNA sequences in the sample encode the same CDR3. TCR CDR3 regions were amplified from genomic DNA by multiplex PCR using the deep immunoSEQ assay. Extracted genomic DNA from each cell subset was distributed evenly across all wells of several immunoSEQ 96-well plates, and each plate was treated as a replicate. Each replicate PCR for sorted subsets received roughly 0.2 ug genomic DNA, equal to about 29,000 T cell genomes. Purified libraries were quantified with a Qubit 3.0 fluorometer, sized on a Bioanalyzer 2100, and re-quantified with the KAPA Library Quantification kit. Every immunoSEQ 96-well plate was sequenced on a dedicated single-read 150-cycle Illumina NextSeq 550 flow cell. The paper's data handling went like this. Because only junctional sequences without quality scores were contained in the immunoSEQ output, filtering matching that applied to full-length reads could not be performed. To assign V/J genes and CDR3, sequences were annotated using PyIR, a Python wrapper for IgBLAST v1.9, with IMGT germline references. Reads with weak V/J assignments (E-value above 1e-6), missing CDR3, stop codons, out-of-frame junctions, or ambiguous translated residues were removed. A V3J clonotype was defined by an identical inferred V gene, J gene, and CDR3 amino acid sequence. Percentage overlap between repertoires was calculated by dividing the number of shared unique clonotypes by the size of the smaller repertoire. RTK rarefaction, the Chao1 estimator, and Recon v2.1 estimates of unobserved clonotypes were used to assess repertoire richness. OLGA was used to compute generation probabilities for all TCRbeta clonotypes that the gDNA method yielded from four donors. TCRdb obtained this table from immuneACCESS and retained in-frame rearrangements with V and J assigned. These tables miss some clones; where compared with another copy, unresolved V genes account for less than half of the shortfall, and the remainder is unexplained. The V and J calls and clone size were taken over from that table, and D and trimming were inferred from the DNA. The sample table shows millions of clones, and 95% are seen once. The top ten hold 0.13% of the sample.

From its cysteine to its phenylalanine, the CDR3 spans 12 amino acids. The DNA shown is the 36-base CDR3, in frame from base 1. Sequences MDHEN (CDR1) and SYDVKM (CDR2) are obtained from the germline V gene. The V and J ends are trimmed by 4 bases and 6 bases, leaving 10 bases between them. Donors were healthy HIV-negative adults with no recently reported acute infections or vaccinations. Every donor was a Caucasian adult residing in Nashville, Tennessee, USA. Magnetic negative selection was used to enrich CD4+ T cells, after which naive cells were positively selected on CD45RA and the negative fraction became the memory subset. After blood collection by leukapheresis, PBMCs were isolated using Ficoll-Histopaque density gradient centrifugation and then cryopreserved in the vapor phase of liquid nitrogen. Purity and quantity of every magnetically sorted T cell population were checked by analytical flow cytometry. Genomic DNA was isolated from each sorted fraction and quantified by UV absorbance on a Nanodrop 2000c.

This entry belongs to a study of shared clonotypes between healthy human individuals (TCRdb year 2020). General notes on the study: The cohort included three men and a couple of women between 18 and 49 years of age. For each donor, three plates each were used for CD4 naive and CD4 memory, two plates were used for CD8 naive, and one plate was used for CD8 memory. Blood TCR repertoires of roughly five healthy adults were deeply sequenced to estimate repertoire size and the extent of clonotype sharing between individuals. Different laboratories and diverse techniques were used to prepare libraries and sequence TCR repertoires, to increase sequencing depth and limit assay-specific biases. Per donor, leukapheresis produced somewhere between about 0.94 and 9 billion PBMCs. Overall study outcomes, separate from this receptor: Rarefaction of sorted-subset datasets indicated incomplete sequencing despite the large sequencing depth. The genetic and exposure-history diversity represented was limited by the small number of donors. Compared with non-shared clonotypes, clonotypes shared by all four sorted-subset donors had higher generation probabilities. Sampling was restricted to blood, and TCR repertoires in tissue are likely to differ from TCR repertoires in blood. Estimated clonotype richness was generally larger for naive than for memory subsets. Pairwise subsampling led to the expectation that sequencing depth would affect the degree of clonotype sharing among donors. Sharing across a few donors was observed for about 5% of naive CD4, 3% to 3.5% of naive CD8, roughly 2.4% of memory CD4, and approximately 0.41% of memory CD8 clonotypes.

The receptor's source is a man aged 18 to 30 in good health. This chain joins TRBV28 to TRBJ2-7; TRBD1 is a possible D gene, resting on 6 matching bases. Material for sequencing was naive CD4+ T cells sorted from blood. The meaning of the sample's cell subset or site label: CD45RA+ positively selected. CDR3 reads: CASSSGVGEQYF. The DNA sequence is TGTGCCAGCAGTTCAGGGGTCGGCGAGCAGTACTTC.